What follows are 10 T cell receptor beta chains derived from one specimen sequenced in a study of Graves' ophthalmopathy and Graves' hyperthyroidism. Scientists amplified the TCR beta CDR3 regions from RNA transcripts. RT-PCR was first run with HTBI primers, then multiplex PCR in a second round. MiXCR, applied by TCRdb to the multiplex PCR reads, yields one record per CDR3 protein. Seen here are around 670,000 distinct CDR3 sequences, around 40% observed once, and the top ten hold 44%. The sequenced sample consisted of peripheral blood. The receptor source for this set is an adult man with Graves' ophthalmopathy.

The V call is TRBV25-1, the J call TRBJ2-6, with 12 bases aligning to TRBD1. CDR1 is MGHDK and CDR2 is SYGVNS in the germline V gene. The CDR3 is made up of 17 amino acids. Trimming at V came to 7 bases and at J to 2 bases, leaving 6 bases not matched to a gene. The CDR3 loop is CASTDGTGGAGANVLTF. The CDR3 DNA reads as TGTGCCAGCACAGACGGGACAGGGGGCGCTGGGGCCAACGTCCTGACTTTC.

The rearrangement uses TRBV19 and TRBJ1-6; D ambiguous. V was cut by 5 bases and J by 9 bases, with 14 bases left in between. Germline V gene lookup returns CDR1 LNHDA and CDR2 SQIVND (reference sequence). The CDR3 extends over 14 amino acids. The CDR3 is CASSPDGGGSPLHF. CDR3 coding DNA: TGTGCCAGTAGTCCGGACGGAGGCGGTTCACCCCTCCACTTT.

V usage is TRBV25-1 and J usage is TRBJ1-3; no definite D call. The V gene's germline CDR1 is MGHDK and CDR2 SYGVNS. The CDR3 sequence is 16 residues long. Trimming took 2 bases from V and 1 from J, leaving 12 bases between them. This chain's CDR3 is CASSEAWANSGNTIYF. For the CDR3, the DNA is TGTGCCAGCAGTGAAGCCTGGGCGAATTCTGGAAACACCATATATTTT.

The V call is TRBV15, the J call TRBJ2-7; 8 bases fit TRBD1. J lost 5 bases, V lost 5 bases, and 5 bases had no gene match. The CDR3 is 13 amino acids. Germline loops: CDR1 LNHNV, CDR2 YYDKDF (reference sequence). The CDR3 protein is CATSVKQGDEQYF. In nucleotides, the CDR3 is TGTGCCACCAGCGTTAAACAGGGGGACGAGCAGTACTTC.

Concerning this clonotype itself: One end of the junction is discordant with germline, which a read error may explain. This chain connects TRBV24-1 to TRBJ2-7; D is ambiguous. The CDR3 spans 13 residues. Germline V gives CDR1 KGHDR, CDR2 SFDVKD. CDR3 sequence: CASSSQSTYEQYF. DNA for the CDR3: TGTGCCAGCAGTTCCCAGTCCACCTACGAGCAGTACTTC.

This clonotype turned up a few times. The chain recombines TRBV13 with TRBJ1-4; 9 bases line up with TRBD1. Trimming cost V 6 bases and J 10 bases; bases outside gene matches: 9. The CDR3 has 14 amino acids. Germline V gene data show CDR1 as PRHDT and CDR2 as FYEKMQ (reference sequence). The CDR3 loop reads CASRTPGQGGKLFF. In nucleotides, the CDR3 is TGTGCCAGCAGGACTCCGGGACAGGGCGGAAAACTGTTTTTT.

The rearrangement links TRBV25-1 to TRBJ2-5; the D is unclear. The CDR3 loop spans 13 amino acids. Trimming took off 6 bases at V and 3 bases at J, with 11 bases between the two ends. The germline CDR1 and CDR2 sequences are MGHDK and SYGVNS. The CDR3 nucleotides read TGTGCCAGCAGCTTTCTAGTCGAAGAGACCCAGTACTTC. Translation gives CASSFLVEETQYF.

This clonotype was observed a handful of times. The chain uses TRBV2 and TRBJ1-1; D is perhaps TRBD1 (5 bases). This CDR3 comprises 17 residues. CDR1 SNHLY and CDR2 FYNNEI come from the germline V gene. The V end was cut by 0 bases, the J end by 0 bases, with 14 bases between. This CDR3 reads CASSEAGVAAMNTEAFF. The CDR3 nucleotides read TGTGCCAGCAGTGAAGCGGGGGTTGCAGCTATGAACACTGAAGCTTTCTTT. Looking up the rest from reference TRBV2 and TRBJ1-1 gives the full variable domain: EPEVTQTPSHQVTQMGQEVILRCVPISNHLYFYWYRQILGQKVEFLVSFYNNEISEKSEIFDDQFSVERPDGSNFTLKIRSTKLEDSAMYFCASSEAGVAAMNTEAFFGQGTRLTVV.

This chain joins TRBV20-1 and TRBJ1-5; 8 nucleotides line up with TRBD1. The CDR3 contains 13 residues. The germline gives CDR1 DFQATT, CDR2 SNEGSKA (reference sequence). J gave up 4 bases and V 4 bases, and 3 bases lay outside the gene matches. In DNA form, the CDR3 reads TGCAGTGCTACGACAGGGGTTAATCAGCCCCAGCATTTT. It specifies CSATTGVNQPQHF.

The V and J genes are TRBV20-1 and TRBJ1-1; D perhaps matches TRBD1 (6 bases). This CDR3 has 13 amino acids. Germline V gives CDR1 DFQATT, CDR2 SNEGSKA (reference sequence). With 5 bases removed from V and 6 bases from J, the gap between germline ends came to 16 bases. The CDR3 DNA is TGCAGTGCTGGTAACAGGGAGGGCGCTGAAGCTTTCTTT. The encoded protein is CSAGNREGAEAFF.